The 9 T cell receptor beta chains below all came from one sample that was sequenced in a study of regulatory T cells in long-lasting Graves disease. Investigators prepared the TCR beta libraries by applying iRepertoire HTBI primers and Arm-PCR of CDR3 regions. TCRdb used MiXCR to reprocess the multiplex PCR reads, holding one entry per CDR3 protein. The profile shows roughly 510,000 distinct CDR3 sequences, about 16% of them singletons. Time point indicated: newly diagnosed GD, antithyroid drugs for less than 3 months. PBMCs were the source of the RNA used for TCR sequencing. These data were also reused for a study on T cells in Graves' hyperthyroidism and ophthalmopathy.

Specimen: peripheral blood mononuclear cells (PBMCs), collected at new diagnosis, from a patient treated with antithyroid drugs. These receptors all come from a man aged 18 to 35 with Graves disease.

The CDR3 region has the DNA TGTGCCAGCAGAACCGGGACTAGCCGTACCGGGGAGCTGTTTTTT. Translation gives CASRTGTSRTGELFF. The chain has TRBV28 and TRBJ2-2; TRBD2 aligns across 9 bases. Germline assignment: CDR1 MDHEN and CDR2 SYDVKM. The V and J ends lost 6 bases and 5 bases, in that order; junction bases with no gene match: 7. This CDR3 spans 15 amino acids.

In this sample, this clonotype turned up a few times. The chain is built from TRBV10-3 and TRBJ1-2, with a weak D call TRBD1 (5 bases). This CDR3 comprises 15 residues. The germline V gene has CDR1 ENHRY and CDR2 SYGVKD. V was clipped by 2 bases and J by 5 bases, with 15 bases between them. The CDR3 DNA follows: TGTGCCATCAGTGAGCCCCAGGGTAGAGGGTATGGCTACACCTTC. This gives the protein CAISEPQGRGYGYTF.

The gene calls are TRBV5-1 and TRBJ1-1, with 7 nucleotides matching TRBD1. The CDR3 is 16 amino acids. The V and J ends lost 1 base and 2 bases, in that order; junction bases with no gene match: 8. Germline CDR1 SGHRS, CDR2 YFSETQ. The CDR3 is CASSLTPGTENTEAFF. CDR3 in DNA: TGCGCCAGCAGCTTGACGCCCGGGACAGAAAACACTGAAGCTTTCTTT. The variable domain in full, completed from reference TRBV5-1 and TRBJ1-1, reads KAGVTQTPRYLIKTRGQQVTLSCSPISGHRSVSWYQQTPGQGLQFLFEYFSETQRNKGNFPGRFSGRQFSNSRSEMNVSTLELGDSALYLCASSLTPGTENTEAFFGQGTRLTVV.

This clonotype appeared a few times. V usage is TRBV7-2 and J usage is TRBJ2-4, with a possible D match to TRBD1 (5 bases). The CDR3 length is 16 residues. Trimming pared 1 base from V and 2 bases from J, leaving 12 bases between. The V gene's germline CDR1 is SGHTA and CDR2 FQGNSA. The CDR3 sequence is CASSLGAGSTKNIQYF. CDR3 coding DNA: TGTGCCAGCAGCTTAGGGGCAGGGTCGACCAAAAACATTCAGTACTTC.

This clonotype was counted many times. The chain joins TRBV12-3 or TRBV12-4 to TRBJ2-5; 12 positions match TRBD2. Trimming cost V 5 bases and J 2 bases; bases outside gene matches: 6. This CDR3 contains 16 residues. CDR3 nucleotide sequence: TGTGCCAGCAGTCTGATGGGACTAGCGGGTCAAGAGACCCAGTACTTC. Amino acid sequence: CASSLMGLAGQETQYF.

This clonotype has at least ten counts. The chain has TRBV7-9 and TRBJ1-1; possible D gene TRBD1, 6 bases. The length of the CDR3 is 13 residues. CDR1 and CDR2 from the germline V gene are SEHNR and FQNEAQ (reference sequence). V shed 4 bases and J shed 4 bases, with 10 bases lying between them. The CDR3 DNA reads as TGTGCCAGCAGCTGGGGGACATCCACTGAAGCTTTCTTT. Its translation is CASSWGTSTEAFF.

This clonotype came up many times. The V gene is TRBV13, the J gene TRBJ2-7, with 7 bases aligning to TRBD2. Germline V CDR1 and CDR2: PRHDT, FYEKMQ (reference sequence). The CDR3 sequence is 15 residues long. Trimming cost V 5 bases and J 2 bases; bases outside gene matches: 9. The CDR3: CASSPGRGSPYEQYF. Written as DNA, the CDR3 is TGTGCCAGCAGCCCGGGGCGCGGGAGCCCCTACGAGCAGTACTTC. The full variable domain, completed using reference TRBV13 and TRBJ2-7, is AAGVIQSPRHLIKEKRETATLKCYPIPRHDTVYWYQQGPGQDPQFLISFYEKMQSDKGSIPDRFSAQQFSDYHSELNMSSLELGDSALYFCASSPGRGSPYEQYFGPGTRLTVT.

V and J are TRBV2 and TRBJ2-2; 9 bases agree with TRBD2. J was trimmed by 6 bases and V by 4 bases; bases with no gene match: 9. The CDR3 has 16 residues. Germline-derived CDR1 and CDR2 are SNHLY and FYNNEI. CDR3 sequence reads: CASSAVSGSRAGELFF. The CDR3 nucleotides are TGTGCCAGCAGTGCTGTTAGCGGGAGTCGGGCCGGGGAGCTGTTTTTT.

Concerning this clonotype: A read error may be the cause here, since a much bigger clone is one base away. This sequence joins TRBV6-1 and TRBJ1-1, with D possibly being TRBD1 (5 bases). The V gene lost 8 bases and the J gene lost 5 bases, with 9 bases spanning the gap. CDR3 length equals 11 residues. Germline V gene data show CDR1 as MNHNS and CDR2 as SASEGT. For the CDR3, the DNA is TGTGCCAGCCGGAAGGGGACTGAAGCTTTCTTT. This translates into CASRKGTEAFF.